This is a list of T cell receptor beta chains from one sample in a study of CD8+ T cells in alopecia areata. Libraries were prepared by immunoSEQ multiplex PCR; TCRdb keeps only in-frame clonotypes and omits some of them. The repertoire holds hundreds of thousands of clones, with less than 80% as singletons. The input for sequencing was CD4+ T cells sorted from blood, taken at week 0. These receptors were taken from a human donor with alopecia areata. The CDR3 runs from the conserved cysteine through the conserved F or W. Expanded clones are given a class, and other clones once, few, many or no size at all.

v_call clone_size cdr3_aa
TRBV7-7 few CASSLGGNTDTQYF
TRBV6-5 few CASLWSTNSPLHF
TRBV5-1 . CASSWTGGETQYF
TRBV10-3 . CAISGTGWGTEAFF
TRBV30 . CAWSVQETQYF
TRBV29-1 few CSGTGTGGQETQYF
TRBV30 . CAYQRTGGSQPQHF
TRBV4-1 . CASSQDPRPYGYTF
TRBV2 . CASRPGLVRYTF
TRBV6-5 . CASSYLGWETQYF
TRBV4-3 . CASSQAGRGVTNEKLFF
TRBV11-1 . CASSLGDSLVFF
TRBV6-5 . CASHSVDRETQYF
TRBV30 . CAWGTGGRVGTDTQYF
TRBV5-1 . CASSLVGQGIGEQYF
TRBV9 . CASSDRAGAKNIQYF
TRBV29-1 . CSVGFTGTSRGETQYF
TRBV25-1 . CASSVQTSGYNEQFF
TRBV29-1 . CSVLDHSGANVLTF
TRBV5-4 once CASSLSGGASHEQFF
TRBV7-7 . CASSTGGSTDTQYF
TRBV4-3 . CASSQLQGGGDTQYF
TRBV29-1 . CSVAAGGVSSPLHF
TRBV19 . CASGLRQETQYF
TRBV7-2 . CASSPTALGGELFF
TRBV5-6 once CASSSGLLGGREQYF
TRBV29-1 once CSGGQGSSETQYF
TRBV18 . CASSPARGETQYF
TRBV19 . CASSTDRYEQYF
TRBV7-7 . CASSLSVGQETQYF
TRBV30 . CAWGQGASADTQYF
TRBV29-1 once CSATLGTQGIETQYF